This is a list of T cell receptor beta chains from one sample in a study of CD8 T cells in ankylosing spondylitis. TCRdb called the 5' RACE reads again in MiXCR, with one record for every CDR3 protein. The sample carries about 39,000 distinct CDR3 sequences, under 13% recorded once. The sample comprised blood, either unsorted or a sorted T cell fraction (not recorded which). The receptors were sampled from a male donor with ankylosing spondylitis or in good health (not recorded which). The CDR3 runs from the conserved cysteine through the conserved F or W. A D gene is named only where the DNA matches it firmly. Clone size, where shown, is once, few, many, or a class for clones that have expanded.

clone size: many; V gene: TRBV10-3; D gene: NA; J gene: TRBJ2-7; CDR3 protein: CAINADSNAYEQYF; CDR3 DNA: TGTGCCATCAACGCGGACAGCAATGCCTACGAGCAGTACTTC
clone size: many; V gene: TRBV3-1; D gene: NA; J gene: TRBJ2-7; CDR3 protein: CASSEQGRRYEQYF; CDR3 DNA: TGTGCCAGCAGCGAACAGGGAAGAAGGTACGAGCAGTACTTC
clone size: many; V gene: TRBV20-1; D gene: NA; J gene: TRBJ2-1; CDR3 protein: CSATGPAHNEQFF; CDR3 DNA: TGCAGTGCTACCGGTCCAGCCCACAATGAGCAGTTCTTC
clone size: many; V gene: TRBV4-1; D gene: TRBD2; J gene: TRBJ2-4; CDR3 protein: CASSQDSAGGGNIQYF; CDR3 DNA: TGCGCCAGCAGCCAAGATTCCGCGGGAGGAGGAAACATTCAGTACTTC
clone size: NA; V gene: TRBV9; D gene: TRBD1; J gene: TRBJ1-6; CDR3 protein: CASRVTGTGDSPLHF; CDR3 DNA: TGTGCCAGCAGAGTCACCGGGACAGGGGACTCACCCCTCCACTTT
clone size: NA; V gene: TRBV12-3/TRBV12-4; D gene: TRBD1; J gene: TRBJ1-5; CDR3 protein: CASSFHIGGSSGPQHF; CDR3 DNA: TGTGCCAGCAGTTTTCATATAGGGGGCTCCTCCGGGCCCCAGCATTTT
clone size: many; V gene: TRBV11-1; D gene: NA; J gene: TRBJ2-5; CDR3 protein: CASSPGQPGRETQYF; CDR3 DNA: TGTGCCAGCAGCCCTGGACAGCCCGGACGGGAGACCCAGTACTTC
clone size: few; V gene: TRBV20-1; D gene: NA; J gene: TRBJ2-7; CDR3 protein: CSARDWGSRYEQYF; CDR3 DNA: TGCAGTGCTAGAGATTGGGGCAGCCGCTACGAGCAGTACTTC
clone size: few; V gene: TRBV28; D gene: NA; J gene: TRBJ2-7; CDR3 protein: CASSFQRWTPNEQYF; CDR3 DNA: TGTGCCAGCAGTTTTCAGAGGTGGACTCCTAACGAGCAGTACTTC
clone size: few; V gene: TRBV5-6; D gene: NA; J gene: TRBJ2-3; CDR3 protein: CASSLQLPGTDTQYF; CDR3 DNA: TGTGCCAGCAGCTTACAGCTTCCTGGCACAGATACGCAGTATTTT
clone size: many; V gene: TRBV20-1; D gene: NA; J gene: TRBJ2-3; CDR3 protein: CSATRLDSHDTQYF; CDR3 DNA: TGCAGTGCTACCCGACTAGACTCACACGATACGCAGTATTTT
clone size: NA; V gene: TRBV7-9; D gene: NA; J gene: TRBJ2-7; CDR3 protein: CASSFSVHEQYF; CDR3 DNA: TGTGCCAGCAGCTTCAGCGTCCACGAGCAGTACTTC
clone size: many; V gene: TRBV29-1; D gene: NA; J gene: TRBJ2-3; CDR3 protein: CSVGRGAGDTQYF; CDR3 DNA: TGCAGCGTTGGGAGGGGCGCAGGAGATACGCAGTATTTT
clone size: many; V gene: TRBV4-1; D gene: NA; J gene: TRBJ2-1; CDR3 protein: CASSLQENSYNEQFF; CDR3 DNA: TGCGCCAGCAGCCTACAGGAAAACTCCTACAATGAGCAGTTCTTC
clone size: many; V gene: TRBV7-8; D gene: NA; J gene: TRBJ2-3; CDR3 protein: CASSLVSGTDTQYF; CDR3 DNA: TGTGCCAGCAGCTTAGTTTCCGGCACAGATACGCAGTATTTT
clone size: few; V gene: TRBV6-2/TRBV6-3; D gene: NA; J gene: TRBJ1-4; CDR3 protein: CASSYSQRELFF; CDR3 DNA: TGTGCCAGCAGTTACTCCCAACGCGAACTGTTTTTT
clone size: many; V gene: TRBV29-1; D gene: NA; J gene: TRBJ2-3; CDR3 protein: CSVGTDSSSPQYF; CDR3 DNA: TGCAGCGTGGGGACGGACAGCTCGTCACCCCAGTATTTT
clone size: NA; V gene: TRBV4-2; D gene: TRBD2; J gene: TRBJ2-1; CDR3 protein: CAIGPGTSGRAANEQFF; CDR3 DNA: TGTGCCATCGGCCCGGGGACTAGCGGGAGGGCCGCCAATGAGCAGTTCTTC
clone size: NA; V gene: TRBV11-1; D gene: TRBD1; J gene: TRBJ2-1; CDR3 protein: CASSLASGRDRVYNEQFF; CDR3 DNA: TGTGCCAGCAGCTTAGCGTCAGGGCGGGACAGGGTCTACAATGAGCAGTTCTTC
clone size: many; V gene: TRBV9; D gene: NA; J gene: TRBJ2-4; CDR3 protein: CASGPPDGKNIQYF; CDR3 DNA: TGTGCCAGCGGACCCCCCGATGGCAAAAACATTCAGTACTTC
clone size: many; V gene: TRBV15; D gene: NA; J gene: TRBJ2-3; CDR3 protein: CATALGGQKTDTQYF; CDR3 DNA: TGTGCCACGGCCCTGGGGGGACAGAAAACAGATACGCAGTATTTT
clone size: many; V gene: TRBV12-3/TRBV12-4; D gene: NA; J gene: TRBJ1-6; CDR3 protein: CASSPLEDSPLHF; CDR3 DNA: TGTGCCAGCAGTCCCCTCGAGGATTCACCCCTCCACTTT
clone size: many; V gene: TRBV29-1; D gene: TRBD2; J gene: TRBJ2-3; CDR3 protein: CSVTSSDTQYF; CDR3 DNA: TGCAGCGTGACTAGCTCCGATACGCAGTATTTT
clone size: NA; V gene: TRBV18; D gene: NA; J gene: TRBJ2-2; CDR3 protein: CASSPMRDSKGGELFF; CDR3 DNA: TGTGCCAGCTCACCAATGCGGGATTCTAAAGGCGGGGAGCTGTTTTTT
clone size: few; V gene: TRBV29-1; D gene: TRBD2; J gene: TRBJ2-7; CDR3 protein: CSATGGLAGSYEQYF; CDR3 DNA: TGCAGCGCAACCGGCGGACTAGCGGGTTCCTACGAGCAGTACTTC
clone size: many; V gene: TRBV4-2; D gene: TRBD2; J gene: TRBJ2-7; CDR3 protein: CASSQESGVSSYEQYF; CDR3 DNA: TGTGCCAGCAGCCAGGAAAGCGGGGTAAGCTCCTACGAGCAGTACTTC
clone size: many; V gene: TRBV12-3/TRBV12-4; D gene: TRBD2; J gene: TRBJ2-4; CDR3 protein: CASSWGLAGGTAKNIQYF; CDR3 DNA: TGTGCCAGCAGTTGGGGACTAGCGGGAGGGACAGCCAAAAACATTCAGTACTTC
clone size: many; V gene: TRBV6-1; D gene: TRBD2; J gene: TRBJ2-7; CDR3 protein: CASSPTAPGLAGSSYEQYF; CDR3 DNA: TGTGCCAGCAGTCCGACAGCTCCGGGACTAGCGGGGAGCTCCTACGAGCAGTACTTC
clone size: many; V gene: TRBV7-9; D gene: NA; J gene: TRBJ2-1; CDR3 protein: CASSLLTSGRGNEQFF; CDR3 DNA: TGTGCCAGCAGCTTGTTGACGAGTGGGAGAGGTAATGAGCAGTTCTTC
clone size: many; V gene: TRBV9; D gene: NA; J gene: TRBJ2-3; CDR3 protein: CASSVGQGKFTDTQYF; CDR3 DNA: TGTGCCAGCAGCGTAGGCCAGGGAAAATTCACAGATACGCAGTATTTT
clone size: many; V gene: TRBV3-1; D gene: TRBD2; J gene: TRBJ2-7; CDR3 protein: CASSQVFPSGGSSPYEQYF; CDR3 DNA: TGTGCCAGCAGCCAAGTTTTCCCCTCGGGCGGGAGTTCGCCCTACGAGCAGTACTTC
clone size: many; V gene: TRBV20-1; D gene: TRBD2; J gene: TRBJ2-1; CDR3 protein: CSAAGTSGLNEQFF; CDR3 DNA: TGCAGTGCGGCCGGGACTAGCGGGCTCAATGAGCAGTTCTTC
clone size: many; V gene: TRBV20-1; D gene: TRBD2; J gene: TRBJ2-5; CDR3 protein: CSARARLAGGYRETQYF; CDR3 DNA: TGCAGTGCTAGAGCCAGACTAGCGGGAGGGTACCGGGAGACCCAGTACTTC
clone size: many; V gene: TRBV19; D gene: NA; J gene: TRBJ2-1; CDR3 protein: CASSTLLGEQFF; CDR3 DNA: TGTGCCAGTAGTACCCTCCTTGGGGAGCAGTTCTTC
clone size: many; V gene: TRBV24-1; D gene: NA; J gene: TRBJ2-5; CDR3 protein: CATSDRKYQETQYF; CDR3 DNA: TGTGCCACCAGTGACAGGAAGTACCAAGAGACCCAGTACTTC
clone size: NA; V gene: TRBV3-1; D gene: NA; J gene: TRBJ1-2; CDR3 protein: CASSIPGGGSGYTF; CDR3 DNA: TGTGCCAGCAGCATCCCCGGGGGGGGAAGTGGCTACACCTTC
clone size: many; V gene: TRBV12-3/TRBV12-4; D gene: NA; J gene: TRBJ1-6; CDR3 protein: CASSLSDYSPLHF; CDR3 DNA: TGTGCCAGCAGTTTAAGTGATTATTCACCCCTCCACTTT
clone size: many; V gene: TRBV4-2; D gene: TRBD2; J gene: TRBJ2-1; CDR3 protein: CASWTSIYNEQFF; CDR3 DNA: TGTGCCAGCTGGACTAGTATCTACAATGAGCAGTTCTTC
clone size: many; V gene: TRBV27; D gene: NA; J gene: TRBJ2-2; CDR3 protein: CASSRSANTGELFF; CDR3 DNA: TGTGCCAGCAGTCGGAGCGCGAACACCGGGGAGCTGTTTTTT
clone size: many; V gene: TRBV20-1; D gene: TRBD1; J gene: TRBJ1-6; CDR3 protein: CSARDRGKGSPLHF; CDR3 DNA: TGCAGTGCTAGGGACAGGGGGAAGGGATCACCCCTCCACTTT
clone size: few; V gene: TRBV2; D gene: TRBD1; J gene: TRBJ2-7; CDR3 protein: CASRTGGWEQYF; CDR3 DNA: TGTGCCAGCAGGACAGGGGGCTGGGAGCAGTACTTC
clone size: many; V gene: TRBV25-1; D gene: NA; J gene: TRBJ2-7; CDR3 protein: CASSNDTESPYEQYF; CDR3 DNA: TGTGCCAGCAGTAACGACACCGAAAGTCCCTACGAGCAGTACTTC
clone size: many; V gene: TRBV7-3; D gene: NA; J gene: TRBJ2-5; CDR3 protein: CASSPQGLKETQYF; CDR3 DNA: TGTGCCAGCAGCCCGCAGGGACTGAAAGAGACCCAGTACTTC
clone size: many; V gene: TRBV6-4; D gene: NA; J gene: TRBJ1-2; CDR3 protein: CASSERGGDYGYTF; CDR3 DNA: TGTGCCAGCAGCGAGCGCGGGGGAGACTATGGCTACACCTTC
clone size: many; V gene: TRBV6-5; D gene: NA; J gene: TRBJ2-3; CDR3 protein: CASSYFSGGTDTQYF; CDR3 DNA: TGTGCCAGCAGTTACTTTTCAGGGGGCACAGATACGCAGTATTTT
clone size: many; V gene: TRBV4-2; D gene: TRBD2; J gene: TRBJ2-3; CDR3 protein: CASSQRLAGGADTQYF; CDR3 DNA: TGTGCCAGCAGCCAAAGACTAGCGGGAGGGGCAGATACGCAGTATTTT
clone size: NA; V gene: TRBV5-4; D gene: TRBD2; J gene: TRBJ2-2; CDR3 protein: CASRRTSGSSGELFF; CDR3 DNA: TGTGCCAGCAGGCGGACTAGCGGGAGCTCCGGGGAGCTGTTTTTT
clone size: NA; V gene: TRBV7-8; D gene: NA; J gene: TRBJ1-1; CDR3 protein: CASSSIGGNTEAFF; CDR3 DNA: TGTGCCAGCAGCTCCATCGGGGGGAACACTGAAGCTTTCTTT
clone size: many; V gene: TRBV24-1; D gene: NA; J gene: TRBJ2-1; CDR3 protein: CATEDSSSYNEQFF; CDR3 DNA: TGTGCCACCGAGGACTCCAGCTCCTACAATGAGCAGTTCTTC
clone size: many; V gene: TRBV3-1; D gene: NA; J gene: TRBJ1-5; CDR3 protein: CASSQDLLSNQPQHF; CDR3 DNA: TGTGCCAGCAGCCAAGATCTCCTAAGCAATCAGCCCCAGCATTTT
clone size: many; V gene: TRBV20-1; D gene: TRBD1; J gene: TRBJ1-5; CDR3 protein: CSARKDGTPGQEWPQHF; CDR3 DNA: TGCAGTGCTCGAAAGGACGGGACACCGGGACAGGAATGGCCCCAGCATTTT
clone size: many; V gene: TRBV29-1; D gene: NA; J gene: TRBJ2-3; CDR3 protein: CSVEIRSGTQYF; CDR3 DNA: TGCAGCGTTGAAATTCGCTCGGGTACGCAGTATTTT
clone size: many; V gene: TRBV20-1; D gene: TRBD2; J gene: TRBJ2-3; CDR3 protein: CSARTSGRSTDTQYF; CDR3 DNA: TGCAGTGCCAGAACTAGCGGGAGAAGCACAGATACGCAGTATTTT
clone size: many; V gene: TRBV18; D gene: NA; J gene: TRBJ2-5; CDR3 protein: CASSFDGTHQETQYF; CDR3 DNA: TGTGCCAGCTCATTCGACGGGACGCACCAAGAGACCCAGTACTTC
clone size: many; V gene: TRBV18; D gene: NA; J gene: TRBJ1-1; CDR3 protein: CASSPPSQQNTEAFF; CDR3 DNA: TGTGCCAGCTCACCACCGAGTCAGCAGAACACTGAAGCTTTCTTT